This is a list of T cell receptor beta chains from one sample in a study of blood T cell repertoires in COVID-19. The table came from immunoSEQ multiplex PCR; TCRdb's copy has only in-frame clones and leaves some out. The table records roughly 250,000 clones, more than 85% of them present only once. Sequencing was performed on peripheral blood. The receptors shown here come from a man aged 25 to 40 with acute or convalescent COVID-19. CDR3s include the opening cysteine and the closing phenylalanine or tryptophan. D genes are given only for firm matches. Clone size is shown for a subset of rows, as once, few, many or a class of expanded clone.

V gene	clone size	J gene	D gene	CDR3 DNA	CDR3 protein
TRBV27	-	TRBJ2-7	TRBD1	TGTGCCAGCAGTCTTGGACAGGGTGTCGAGCAGTACTTC	CASSLGQGVEQYF
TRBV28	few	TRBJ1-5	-	TGTGCCAGCAGTTTGCGTATTCAGCCCCAGCATTTT	CASSLRIQPQHF
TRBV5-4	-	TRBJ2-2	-	TGTGCCAGCAGCTCTTCTCGACAGAGGTCGAACACCGGGGAGCTGTTTTTT	CASSSSRQRSNTGELFF
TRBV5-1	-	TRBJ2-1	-	TGCGCCAGCAGCTTCTCTCGAGGGGGCAATGAGCAGTTCTTC	CASSFSRGGNEQFF
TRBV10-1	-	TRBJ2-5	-	TGCGCCAGCAGTGACGGGGGGCCTGGGGAGACCCAGTACTTC	CASSDGGPGETQYF
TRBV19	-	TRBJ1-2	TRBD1	TGTGCCAGTAGTATCTGGGGACAGGAGAACTATGGCTACACCTTC	CASSIWGQENYGYTF
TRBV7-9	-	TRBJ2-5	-	TGTGCCAGCAGCTTTTATAGGGGAAGGGAGACCCAGTACTTC	CASSFYRGRETQYF
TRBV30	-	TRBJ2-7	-	TGTGCCTGGGCCCTAGCCCTGGGAGAGCAGTACTTC	CAWALALGEQYF
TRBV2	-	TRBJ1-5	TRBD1	TGTGCCACCCGAAGGGACAGGGGTCATCAGCCCCAGCATTTT	CATRRDRGHQPQHF
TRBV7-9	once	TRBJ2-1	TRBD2	TGTGCCAGCAGCTTAGAATTGACTAGCGGGAGTGGACAGTTCTTC	CASSLELTSGSGQFF
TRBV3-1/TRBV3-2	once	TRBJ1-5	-	TGTGCCAGCAGCCCCTCTTATGACATTATCAATCAGCCCCAGCATTTT	CASSPSYDIINQPQHF
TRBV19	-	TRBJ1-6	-	TGTGCCAGTAGTATAGCTCAGGTGCCCTTGGCGCCCCTCCACTTT	CASSIAQVPLAPLHF
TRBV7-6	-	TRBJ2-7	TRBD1	TGTGCCAGCAGCCTTAACGCGGGACAGGGATCAAAGCAGTACTTC	CASSLNAGQGSKQYF
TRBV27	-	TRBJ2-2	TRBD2	TGTGCCAGCAGTTTCGCGGGGGAGAACACCGGGGAGCTGTTTTTT	CASSFAGENTGELFF
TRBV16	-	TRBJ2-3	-	TGTGCCAGCAGCCAACTGTATAGGACTAGCACAGATACGCAGTATTTT	CASSQLYRTSTDTQYF
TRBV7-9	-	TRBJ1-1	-	TGTGCCAGCAGAGTTGCTGGTCGCGCCACGGTTGAAGCTTTCTTT	CASRVAGRATVEAFF
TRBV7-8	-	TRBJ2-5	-	TGTGCCAGCAGCTTCGGGAACCAAGAGACCCAGTACTTC	CASSFGNQETQYF
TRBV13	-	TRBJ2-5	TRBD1	TGTGCCAGCAGCTTAGGGTGGGACAGGGACCAGACCCAGTACTTC	CASSLGWDRDQTQYF
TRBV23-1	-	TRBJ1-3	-	TGCGCCGCCACACGGGGTTGGGGAAACACCATATATTTT	CAATRGWGNTIYF
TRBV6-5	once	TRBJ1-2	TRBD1	TGTGCCAGCAGTTACATCGAGGGGGCAGAGTATGGCTACACCTTC	CASSYIEGAEYGYTF
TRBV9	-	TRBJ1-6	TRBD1	TGTGCCAGCAGCGTGGGGGTAGGGGGCCAAGGTTCACCCCTCCACTTT	CASSVGVGGQGSPLHF
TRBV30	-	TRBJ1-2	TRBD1	TGTGCCTGGAGTGCCAGGGGGCCAGGGGGCTACACCTTC	CAWSARGPGGYTF
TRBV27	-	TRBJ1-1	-	TGTGCCAGCAGTCCTGACCTCGTTCACAGAGCTTTCTTT	CASSPDLVHRAFF
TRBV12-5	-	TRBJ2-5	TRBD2	TGTGCTAGTAGCGGGGGGGGAGAGACCCAGTACTTC	CASSGGGETQYF
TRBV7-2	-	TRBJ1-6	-	TGTGCCAGTCGACTGGGTCCATCTTATAATTCACCCCTCCACTTT	CASRLGPSYNSPLHF
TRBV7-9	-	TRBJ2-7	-	TGTGCCAGCAGCTTAGCCGGGTCCTACGAGCAGTACTTC	CASSLAGSYEQYF
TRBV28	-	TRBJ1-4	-	TGTGCCAGCAGGTTTATAGAAGAAAAACTGTTTTTT	CASRFIEEKLFF
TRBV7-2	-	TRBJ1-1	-	TGTGCCAGCAGCCCGTTCACTGAAGCTTTCTTT	CASSPFTEAFF
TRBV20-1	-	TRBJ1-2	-	TGCAGTGCTTCCAGGGTGCATGGCTACACCTTC	CSASRVHGYTF
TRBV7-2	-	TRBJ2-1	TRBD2	TGTGCCAGCAGCTTAAACCCTAGCGGGGGGTCCTACAATGAGCAGTTCTTC	CASSLNPSGGSYNEQFF
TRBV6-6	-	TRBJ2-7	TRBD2	TGTGCCAGCAGTTCGACTAGCGGGGGAGTCTACGAGCAGTACTTC	CASSSTSGGVYEQYF
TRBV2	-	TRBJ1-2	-	TGTGCCAGCATGAGCAACCGGGGCTACACCTTC	CASMSNRGYTF
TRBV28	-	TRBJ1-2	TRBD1	TGTGCCAGCAGGCCGGCAGGGGGCGCGTTGGAAGGCTACACCTTC	CASRPAGGALEGYTF